A single sample is the source of the 29 T cell receptor beta chains below, sequenced in a study of OX40 agonist ivuxolimab in advanced cancers. Profiled with immunoSEQ multiplex PCR; TCRdb holds only in-frame clones, not every one. Of fewer than 95,000 clones in the sample, around 89% are singletons; the top ten hold 7% to 8.5%. The sequencing here drew on CD4+ or CD8+ T cells sorted from blood, taken in a trial of the OX40 agonist ivuxolimab. All receptors come from an adult with an advanced solid tumor such as melanoma, head and neck, liver or kidney cancer.

The chain recombines TRBV11-2 with TRBJ2-7, with 9 nucleotides matching TRBD2. Per germline, CDR1 SGHAT and CDR2 FQNNGV. V was pared by 5 bases and J by 3 bases, with 5 bases of the junction left unmatched. CDR3 length: 14 amino acids. Written as DNA, the CDR3 is TGTGCCAGCAGCCCGGGACTAGCCGTCTACGAGCAGTACTTC. It encodes CASSPGLAVYEQYF.

The rearrangement uses TRBV7-9 and TRBJ2-1; 8 bases are a match to TRBD2. CDR1 is SEHNR, CDR2 FQNEAQ, per germline (reference sequence). The CDR3 spans 13 residues. Trimming at V came to 6 bases and at J to 6 bases, leaving 4 bases not matched to a gene. The chain's CDR3 is CASRAGGFNEQFF. The CDR3 region has the DNA TGTGCCAGCAGGGCGGGAGGTTTCAATGAGCAGTTCTTC.

The chain uses TRBV5-1 and TRBJ1-1; a weak D match, TRBD1 (5 bases). Germline CDR1 and CDR2: SGHRS and YFSETQ. The CDR3 consists of 14 residues. V was cut by 2 bases and J by 3 bases, with 11 bases left in between. The CDR3 DNA sequence: TGCGCCAGCAGCTTCGTAGGGGTTTACACTGAAGCTTTCTTT. Its translation is CASSFVGVYTEAFF.

This chain links TRBV4-1 with TRBJ2-5; 7 bases align to TRBD2. Near its end, the DNA agrees better with TRBJ2-7, so the J call may be wrong. The germline V gene has CDR1 MGHRA and CDR2 YSYEKL. The CDR3 consists of 16 residues. Written as DNA, the CDR3 is TGCGCCAGCAGCCAAGCGATCCTAGCGGCATCCTACGAGCAGTACTTC. Translation: CASSQAILAASYEQYF.

V and J are TRBV4-2 and TRBJ1-1; a possible D gene is TRBD1 (6 bases). Trimming left V 3 bases short and J 0 bases short, with 14 bases between. In germline, CDR1 is LGHNA, CDR2 YNFKEQ. The CDR3 is 16 amino acids. The CDR3 is CASSHRQARMNTEAFF. In DNA, the CDR3 is TGTGCCAGCAGCCATCGACAGGCTAGGATGAACACTGAAGCTTTCTTT.

This clone has just a few counts. The rearrangement uses TRBV4-1 and TRBJ1-1; D remains ambiguous. Germline loops: CDR1 MGHRA, CDR2 YSYEKL. The CDR3 has 14 amino acids. V was clipped by 4 bases and J by 0 bases, with 9 bases between them. The DNA of the CDR3 is TGCGCCAGCAGCCTACGACTTGTGAACACTGAAGCTTTCTTT. Its protein is CASSLRLVNTEAFF.

The rearrangement uses TRBV9 and TRBJ1-4; 10 positions match TRBD1. V was pared by 0 bases and J by 6 bases, with 2 bases of the junction left unmatched. Germline values: CDR1 SGDLS, CDR2 YYNGEE. This CDR3 is 15 amino acids long. CDR3 amino acids: CASSVDGTGDEKLFF. The CDR3 nucleotides read TGTGCCAGCAGCGTAGATGGGACAGGGGATGAAAAACTGTTTTTT.

This chain links TRBV6-5 with TRBJ2-1; TRBD1 agrees at 7 bases. Trimming cost V 4 bases and J 5 bases; bases outside gene matches: 8. The CDR3 covers 15 residues. Per the germline V gene, CDR1 is MNHEY and CDR2 is SVGAGI. CDR3 nucleotide sequence: TGTGCCAGCAGTTGGCCCTTCGGGACAGACAATGAGCAGTTCTTC. Encoded protein: CASSWPFGTDNEQFF.

To note about this clone: A much larger clone differs by one base, so this may be a read error. The chain joins TRBV2 to TRBJ1-4; D is possibly TRBD1 (5 bases). Germline values: CDR1 SNHLY, CDR2 FYNNEI. V was trimmed by 2 bases and J by 4 bases, leaving 8 bases between them. The CDR3 sequence is 14 residues long. The CDR3 sequence: CASSELGVNEKLFF. CDR3 bases: TGTGCCAGCAGTGAATTAGGGGTTAATGAAAAACTGTTTTTT.

About this clone: The sample contains more than one DNA sequence encoding this CDR3. The chain uses TRBV6-6 and TRBJ1-5; D is uncertain. V shed 2 bases and J shed 4 bases, with 6 bases lying between them. CDR3 length equals 13 residues. In germline, CDR1 is MNHNY, CDR2 SVGAGI (reference sequence). The CDR3 spells CASSYLGNQPQHF. The CDR3 bases are TGTGCCAGCAGTTACCTTGGAAATCAGCCCCAGCATTTT.

This clone appeared once. This rearrangement joins TRBV12-5 to TRBJ2-7, with 11 bases fitting TRBD2. The CDR3 length is 16 residues. CDR1 is LGHNT and CDR2 is FRNRAP in the germline V gene. Trimming cost V 4 bases and J 0 bases; bases outside gene matches: 5. The CDR3 nucleotides read TGTGCTAGTGGTTCCCGGACTAGCGGGTCCTCCTACGAGCAGTACTTC. Residues: CASGSRTSGSSYEQYF.

The chain is built from TRBV6-1 and TRBJ2-1, with 8 bases aligning to TRBD2. The CDR3 is 15 residues long. The germline gives CDR1 MNHNS, CDR2 SASEGT. In nucleotides, the CDR3 is TGTGCTACTTCCAGAGTGAGCGGGAGCGAAAATGAGCAGTTCTTC. Its protein is CATSRVSGSENEQFF.

This sequence joins TRBV28 and TRBJ2-7; D uncertain. CDR1 is MDHEN, CDR2 SYDVKM, per germline. Trimming took off 4 bases at V and 7 bases at J, with 11 bases between the two ends. The CDR3 has 12 amino acids. The CDR3 reads CASSWSETEQYF. CDR3 coding DNA: TGTGCCAGCAGTTGGAGCGAGACTGAGCAGTACTTC.

The rearrangement uses TRBV6-6 and TRBJ2-5; TRBD1 is a possible D gene (5 bases). The J call may be in error: the DNA end matches TRBJ2-7 better. The CDR3 loop spans 14 amino acids. Germline V gives CDR1 MNHNY, CDR2 SVGAGI (reference sequence). In DNA form, the CDR3 reads TGTGCCAGCAGTTACATCCAGGGATCGGCCGAGCAGTACTTC. Its translation is CASSYIQGSAEQYF.

The rearrangement joins TRBV25-1 to TRBJ2-7, with D tentatively TRBD2 (5 bases). There are 16 residues in the CDR3. From germline, CDR1 is MGHDK and CDR2 SYGVNS. The V gene lost 6 bases and the J gene lost 3 bases, with 21 bases spanning the gap. The CDR3 bases are TGTGCCAGCAGCCCCTCCACAGTGCACGGGGACTACGAGCAGTACTTC. Translated: CASSPSTVHGDYEQYF.

V usage is TRBV2 and J usage is TRBJ2-3, with D perhaps assigned TRBD1 or TRBD2 (5 bases each). Trimming took off 8 bases at V and 6 bases at J, with 15 bases between the two ends. Germline-derived CDR1 and CDR2 are SNHLY and FYNNEI. This CDR3 has 13 amino acids. This chain's CDR3 is CASQREGADTQYF. The CDR3 coding sequence is TGTGCCAGCCAACGGGAAGGGGCTGATACGCAGTATTTT.

This clone appeared a few times. The chain employs TRBV9 and TRBJ1-1; tentatively, D is TRBD1 (5 bases). Germline loops: CDR1 SGDLS, CDR2 YYNGEE. The CDR3 has 14 amino acids. V gave up 0 bases and J gave up 5 bases, with 11 bases separating them. CDR3 DNA: TGTGCCAGCAGCGTAGCGGGAGGGGCTACTGAAGCTTTCTTT. Its translation: CASSVAGGATEAFF.

The gene calls are TRBV7-2 and TRBJ2-7; tentatively, D is TRBD2 (6 bases). Looked up from germline, CDR1 is SGHTA and CDR2 is FQGNSA. The CDR3 has 13 residues. V was clipped by 3 bases and J by 6 bases, with 12 bases between them. The CDR3 sequence: CASSFGGWSEQYF. CDR3 DNA sequence: TGTGCCAGCAGCTTCGGGGGATGGAGCGAGCAGTACTTC.

The chain links TRBV28 to TRBJ2-3, with a weak D call TRBD1 (6 bases). CDR1 is MDHEN and CDR2 is SYDVKM in the germline V gene. The CDR3 spans 13 residues. Trimming shortened V by 6 bases and J by 5 bases, and 12 bases separated the two germline ends. The CDR3 is CASSPTGLDTQYF. Written as DNA, the CDR3 is TGTGCCAGCAGCCCTACAGGGTTAGATACGCAGTATTTT.

The V and J genes are TRBV2 and TRBJ2-5, with D perhaps matching TRBD1 or TRBD2 (5 bases each). V was cut by 1 base and J by 1 base, with 10 bases left in between. The CDR3 contains 15 residues. Germline V lookup: CDR1 SNHLY, CDR2 FYNNEI. CDR3 amino acids: CASSEGAGSQETQYF. The CDR3 DNA reads as TGTGCCAGCAGTGAAGGGGCAGGGAGCCAAGAGACCCAGTACTTC.

The chain recombines TRBV7-9 with TRBJ1-1; TRBD1 matches at 7 bases. Germline trimming cut 10 bases from V and 3 bases from J; bases unmatched to any gene: 2. CDR3 length: 11 amino acids. The V gene's germline CDR1 is SEHNR and CDR2 FQNEAQ (reference sequence). CDR3 coding DNA: TGTGCCACCCAGGGGGACACTGAAGCTTTCTTT. It is translated as CATQGDTEAFF.

This clone was recorded only once. The chain recombines TRBV6-6 with TRBJ1-2, with D uncertain. Germline V gene data show CDR1 as MNHNY and CDR2 as SVGAGI (reference sequence). This CDR3 region has 15 residues. Trimming took off 0 bases at V and 2 bases at J, with 10 bases between the two ends. The CDR3 coding sequence is TGTGCCAGCAGTTACTCGAGGTCGGGGAACTATGGCTACACCTTC. Translating gives CASSYSRSGNYGYTF.

A note on this clone: At one boundary the junction diverges from the germline segment, which might be a read error. The J gene is TRBJ1-2, the V gene TRBV2; D is unresolved. Per the germline V gene, CDR1 is SNHLY and CDR2 is FYNNEI. CDR3 length: 14 amino acids. CDR3 region: CASSESLSNYGYAF. The DNA of the CDR3 is TGTGCCAGCAGTGAGAGCTTATCTAACTATGGCTACGCCTTC.

This rearrangement joins TRBV18 to TRBJ1-5, with TRBD1 identical over 7 bases. With 0 bases clipped from V and 4 bases from J, the junction kept 3 bases outside the gene matches. The CDR3 is 15 residues long. From germline, CDR1 is KGHSH and CDR2 LQKENI. Here the CDR3 reads CASSPPWDRNQPQHF. CDR3 in DNA: TGTGCCAGCTCACCACCTTGGGACAGAAATCAGCCCCAGCATTTT.

The chain recombines TRBV30 with TRBJ2-3; D possibly corresponds to TRBD2 (5 bases). Trimming left V 4 bases short and J 2 bases short, with 13 bases between. The CDR3 is 14 residues long. The germline gives CDR1 GTSNPN, CDR2 SVGIG (reference sequence). CDR3 bases: TGTGCCTGGAACCTCTGGGAGCACACAGATACGCAGTATTTT. Its protein is CAWNLWEHTDTQYF.

The chain joins TRBV30 to TRBJ2-7, with 8 bases that match TRBD1. Germline V gene lookup returns CDR1 GTSNPN and CDR2 SVGIG (reference sequence). There are 16 residues in the CDR3. V was pared by 0 bases and J by 1 base, with 8 bases of the junction left unmatched. CDR3 coding DNA: TGTGCCTGGAGTGTGATAGGGCAGGGGGCTTCCTACGAGCAGTACTTC. Its translation: CAWSVIGQGASYEQYF.

The count of this clone is one. The gene calls are TRBV13 and TRBJ1-2; 11 bases align to TRBD1. Trimming took 5 bases from V and 2 from J; bases not matched to a gene: 10. This CDR3 region has 17 residues. Germline V gene lookup returns CDR1 PRHDT and CDR2 FYEKMQ (reference sequence). For the CDR3, the DNA is TGTGCCAGCAGCGACGGACAGGGGGCATGGGAGAACTATGGCTACACCTTC. This encodes CASSDGQGAWENYGYTF.

The chain has TRBV27 and TRBJ2-7; D gene ambiguous. Trimming cost V 5 bases and J 6 bases, with 8 bases left between them. CDR3 length equals 11 residues. Germline assignment: CDR1 MNHEY and CDR2 SMNVEV (reference sequence). The DNA for the CDR3 is TGTGCCAGCAGTACTGGGCGCGAGCAGTACTTC. This codes for CASSTGREQYF.

This chain links TRBV5-1 with TRBJ2-1; D might be TRBD2 (5 bases). The CDR3 runs 12 residues. Per the germline V gene, CDR1 is SGHRS and CDR2 is YFSETQ. V dropped 4 bases and J dropped 9 bases, with 11 bases sitting between them. The CDR3 region has the DNA TGCGCCAGCAGCCTGACTAATAGTGAGCAGTTCTTC. It specifies CASSLTNSEQFF.